This T cell receptor beta chain was identified in a study of shared clonotypes between healthy human individuals. In germline, CDR1 is WNHNN, CDR2 SYGVQD (reference sequence). CDR3 size: 14 residues. The V end was cut by 0 bases, the J end by 5 bases, with 10 bases between. CD4+ cell separation produced CD45RA+ naive and CD45RA-negative memory subsets. Concerning this clone itself: This CDR3 is also generated by other DNA sequences in the sample.

At the deep level, the assay was run. This table comes from immunoSEQ multiplex PCR, and its TCRdb copy is limited to in-frame clones, with some not included. Altogether 2 million to 2.5 million clones are present, 90% to 96% being singletons, with the ten largest covering 0.1% to 0.15%. This receptor was taken from a man between 18 and 35 years old in good health. Sequences were obtained from naive CD4+ T cells sorted from blood. Subset defined: CD45RA+ positively selected. The chain carries TRBV10-1 and TRBJ2-5; no clear D. CDR3 region: CASSESTGRETQYF. CDR3 bases: TGCGCCAGCAGTGAGTCGACCGGGCGGGAGACCCAGTACTTC.